The rows below give T cell receptor beta chains drawn from one sample of a study of cytomegalovirus exposure and HLA in healthy donors. The method was immunoSEQ multiplex PCR; TCRdb's version includes in-frame clones alone and lacks a portion of them. The sample lists 120,000 to 150,000 clones; over 75% were seen once. The sequencing sample was made of PBMCs. The receptors were sampled from a woman in her 30s in good health and CMV-seronegative. The CDR3 runs from the conserved cysteine through the conserved F or W. A D gene is named only where the DNA matches it firmly. Clone sizes are given selectively: once, few, many, or a class where the clone is expanded.

J gene: TRBJ1-5; D gene: NA; V gene: TRBV10-3; clone size: NA; CDR3 protein: CAISELPGADQPQHF; CDR3 DNA: TGTGCCATCAGTGAGTTACCAGGGGCTGATCAGCCCCAGCATTTT
J gene: TRBJ2-1; D gene: NA; V gene: TRBV19; clone size: NA; CDR3 protein: CASSITGSSNEQFF; CDR3 DNA: TGTGCCAGTAGTATAACCGGGAGCAGCAATGAGCAGTTCTTC
J gene: TRBJ1-1; D gene: NA; V gene: TRBV2; clone size: NA; CDR3 protein: CASSDLPTEAFF; CDR3 DNA: TGTGCCAGCAGTGACCTACCCACTGAAGCTTTCTTT
J gene: TRBJ2-1; D gene: NA; V gene: TRBV19; clone size: NA; CDR3 protein: CASSIELLIPSEQFF; CDR3 DNA: TGTGCCAGTAGTATAGAGCTACTAATACCCAGTGAGCAGTTCTTC
J gene: TRBJ2-1; D gene: NA; V gene: TRBV7-2; clone size: NA; CDR3 protein: CASSLQSGGGTSYNEQFF; CDR3 DNA: TGTGCCAGCAGCCTACAATCGGGGGGCGGAACCTCCTACAATGAGCAGTTCTTC
J gene: TRBJ1-3; D gene: TRBD1; V gene: TRBV5-5; clone size: NA; CDR3 protein: CASSRTGESGNTIYF; CDR3 DNA: TGTGCCAGCAGTAGGACAGGGGAATCGGGAAACACCATATATTTT
J gene: TRBJ2-1; D gene: TRBD1; V gene: TRBV7-2; clone size: NA; CDR3 protein: CASSLRGTGHNEQFF; CDR3 DNA: TGTGCCAGCAGCTTACGGGGGACAGGGCATAATGAGCAGTTCTTC
J gene: TRBJ2-7; D gene: NA; V gene: TRBV29-1; clone size: NA; CDR3 protein: CSVVAGLGEQYF; CDR3 DNA: TGCAGCGTTGTCGCAGGGCTAGGAGAGCAGTACTTC
J gene: TRBJ2-7; D gene: NA; V gene: TRBV28; clone size: NA; CDR3 protein: CASSFNRVINEQYF; CDR3 DNA: TGTGCCAGCAGTTTCAACAGGGTGATCAACGAGCAGTACTTC
J gene: TRBJ2-7; D gene: NA; V gene: TRBV19; clone size: NA; CDR3 protein: CASSRQVSYEQYF; CDR3 DNA: TGTGCCAGTAGTCGACAGGTCTCCTACGAGCAGTACTTC
J gene: TRBJ1-4; D gene: NA; V gene: TRBV5-1; clone size: NA; CDR3 protein: CASSLYLTNEKLFF; CDR3 DNA: TGCGCCAGCAGCTTGTATCTTACTAATGAAAAACTGTTTTTT
J gene: TRBJ1-2; D gene: NA; V gene: TRBV4-1; clone size: once; CDR3 protein: CASSHYPPGRDYGYTF; CDR3 DNA: TGCGCCAGCAGCCACTACCCACCGGGGAGGGACTATGGCTACACCTTC
J gene: TRBJ1-1; D gene: NA; V gene: TRBV2; clone size: NA; CDR3 protein: CVTAPGNTEAFF; CDR3 DNA: TGTGTGACAGCCCCTGGGAACACTGAAGCTTTCTTT
J gene: TRBJ2-6; D gene: TRBD2; V gene: TRBV4-1; clone size: once; CDR3 protein: CASSLPSGGTGANVLTF; CDR3 DNA: TGCGCCAGCAGCCTGCCTAGCGGGGGCACTGGGGCCAACGTCCTGACTTTC
J gene: TRBJ2-3; D gene: TRBD1; V gene: TRBV7-3; clone size: NA; CDR3 protein: CASSWDRAETDTQYF; CDR3 DNA: TGTGCCAGCAGCTGGGACAGAGCGGAGACAGATACGCAGTATTTT
J gene: TRBJ2-3; D gene: TRBD2; V gene: TRBV5-1; clone size: NA; CDR3 protein: CASSVTGLAGGTSTDTQYF; CDR3 DNA: TGCGCCAGCAGCGTAACGGGACTAGCGGGGGGGACTAGCACAGATACGCAGTATTTT
J gene: TRBJ2-7; D gene: NA; V gene: TRBV21-1; clone size: NA; CDR3 protein: CASSNANSSGTFSYEQYF; CDR3 DNA: TGTGCCAGCAGCAACGCGAACTCGAGCGGGACCTTCTCCTACGAGCAGTACTTC
J gene: TRBJ2-5; D gene: TRBD2; V gene: TRBV11-2; clone size: NA; CDR3 protein: CASSLSRGGAGETQYF; CDR3 DNA: TGTGCCAGCAGCTTAAGTCGCGGGGGGGCCGGGGAGACCCAGTACTTC
J gene: TRBJ2-5; D gene: NA; V gene: TRBV15; clone size: NA; CDR3 protein: CATSRDPVGVAEYF; CDR3 DNA: TGTGCCACCAGCAGAGATCCGGTCGGGGTTGCCGAGTACTTC
J gene: TRBJ1-1; D gene: NA; V gene: TRBV4-1; clone size: NA; CDR3 protein: CASSQGLTLTMNTEAFF; CDR3 DNA: TGCGCCAGCAGCCAAGGTTTGACACTGACCATGAACACTGAAGCTTTCTTT